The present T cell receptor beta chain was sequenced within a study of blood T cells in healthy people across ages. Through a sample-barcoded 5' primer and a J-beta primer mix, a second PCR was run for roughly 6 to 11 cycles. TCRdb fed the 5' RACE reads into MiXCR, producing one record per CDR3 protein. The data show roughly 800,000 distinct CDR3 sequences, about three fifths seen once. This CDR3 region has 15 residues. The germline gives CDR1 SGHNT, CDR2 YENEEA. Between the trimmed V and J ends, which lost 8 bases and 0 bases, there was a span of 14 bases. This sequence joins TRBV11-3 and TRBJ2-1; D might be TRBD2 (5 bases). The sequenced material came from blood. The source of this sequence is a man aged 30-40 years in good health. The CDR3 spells CASSERFSSYNEQFF. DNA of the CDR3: TGTGCCAGCTCAGAGCGGTTCAGCTCCTACAATGAGCAGTTCTTC.